This is a list of T cell receptor beta chains from one sample in a study of blood T cell repertoires in COVID-19. Assay used: immunoSEQ multiplex PCR; TCRdb lists only in-frame clones, some missing. In the table there are roughly 180,000 clones, more than 75% of which are singletons. The specimen sequenced was PBMCs or T cells enriched from blood (not recorded which). These receptors came from a woman aged 30 to 39 who had recovered from COVID-19. Both conserved end residues are part of each CDR3. Some rows have no size entry. The others give once, few or many, or a class for an expanded clone.

abundance: .
j_gene: TRBJ2-7
v_gene: TRBV11-1
len: 14
CDR3aa: CASSSLQGWYEQYF

abundance: .
j_gene: TRBJ2-1
v_gene: TRBV14
len: 18
CDR3aa: CASSQVGTSGRYLYEQFF

abundance: .
j_gene: TRBJ2-2
v_gene: TRBV28
len: 16
CDR3aa: CASSLAHRQGGGELFF

abundance: .
j_gene: TRBJ2-3
v_gene: TRBV18
len: 15
CDR3aa: CASSPGEGSTDTQYF

abundance: .
j_gene: TRBJ1-5
v_gene: TRBV19
len: 16
CDR3aa: CASTFVGGNSNQPQHF

abundance: .
j_gene: TRBJ2-1
v_gene: TRBV6-5
len: 13
CDR3aa: CASRSDSINEQFF

abundance: .
j_gene: TRBJ2-2
v_gene: TRBV27
len: 15
CDR3aa: CASSLRGEGTGELFF

abundance: .
j_gene: TRBJ1-2
v_gene: TRBV19
len: 15
CDR3aa: CASSISVDRGYGYTF

abundance: .
j_gene: TRBJ1-5
v_gene: TRBV6-6
len: 15
CDR3aa: CASSYLQISNQPQHF

abundance: .
j_gene: TRBJ1-1
v_gene: TRBV20-1
len: 11
CDR3aa: CSANPRTEAFF

abundance: .
j_gene: TRBJ2-1
v_gene: TRBV4-2
len: 13
CDR3aa: CASSPGLLNPQFF

abundance: .
j_gene: TRBJ2-7
v_gene: TRBV28
len: 17
CDR3aa: CASSPVFGTGLLYEQYF

abundance: .
j_gene: TRBJ1-1
v_gene: TRBV6-1
len: 16
CDR3aa: CASSEISRGASEEAFF

abundance: .
j_gene: TRBJ2-7
v_gene: TRBV6-2/TRBV6-3
len: 14
CDR3aa: CASRPGLAGSEQYF

abundance: .
j_gene: TRBJ2-2
v_gene: TRBV2
len: 16
CDR3aa: CASSELGTANTGELFF

abundance: few
j_gene: TRBJ2-5
v_gene: TRBV6-5
len: 14
CDR3aa: CASRSTVYQETQYF

abundance: once
j_gene: TRBJ1-1
v_gene: TRBV27
len: 14
CDR3aa: CASSLSGQDTEAFF

abundance: .
j_gene: TRBJ1-6
v_gene: TRBV2
len: 15
CDR3aa: CASSEEGQVNSPLHF

abundance: .
j_gene: TRBJ1-4
v_gene: TRBV5-1
len: 15
CDR3aa: CASSVRWGTNEKLFF

abundance: .
j_gene: TRBJ2-1
v_gene: TRBV7-9
len: 12
CDR3aa: CASSTYRGEQFF

abundance: .
j_gene: TRBJ1-5
v_gene: TRBV27
len: 13
CDR3aa: CASSLYYNQPQHF

abundance: .
j_gene: TRBJ1-5
v_gene: TRBV24-1
len: 17
CDR3aa: CATSGDRGAGGNQPQHF

abundance: .
j_gene: TRBJ1-4
v_gene: TRBV7-9
len: 16
CDR3aa: CASSLGGRTVNEKLFF

abundance: .
j_gene: TRBJ2-1
v_gene: TRBV6-1
len: 16
CDR3aa: CASSASASYRGNEQFF

abundance: .
j_gene: TRBJ2-3
v_gene: TRBV2
len: 15
CDR3aa: CASSDERAPGGTQYF

abundance: .
j_gene: TRBJ2-7
v_gene: TRBV6-5
len: 13
CDR3aa: CASSPGQSYEQYF

abundance: .
j_gene: TRBJ2-3
v_gene: TRBV28
len: 13
CDR3aa: CASRVPGTDTQYF

abundance: .
j_gene: TRBJ1-2
v_gene: TRBV6-5
len: 11
CDR3aa: CALRTAYGYTF

abundance: .
j_gene: TRBJ2-2
v_gene: TRBV24-1
len: 18
CDR3aa: CATSGRGTGTGNTGELFF

abundance: .
j_gene: TRBJ2-3
v_gene: TRBV5-1
len: 15
CDR3aa: CASSLAVLVRDTQYF

abundance: .
j_gene: TRBJ2-7
v_gene: TRBV6-5
len: 15
CDR3aa: CASRPRDRGEKEQYF

abundance: few
j_gene: TRBJ1-1
v_gene: TRBV28
len: 14
CDR3aa: CASSLIRQGAEAFF

abundance: .
j_gene: TRBJ2-1
v_gene: TRBV2
len: 14
CDR3aa: CASSRRTSYNEQFF

abundance: few
j_gene: TRBJ1-5
v_gene: TRBV2
len: 15
CDR3aa: CASSFQDLSNQPQHF

abundance: .
j_gene: TRBJ1-2
v_gene: TRBV18
len: 17
CDR3aa: CASSRGAPTTGAYGYTF

abundance: .
j_gene: TRBJ2-7
v_gene: TRBV6-6
len: 14
CDR3aa: CASSLQGPSYEQYF

abundance: .
j_gene: TRBJ2-1
v_gene: TRBV19
len: 16
CDR3aa: CASSIDGTSGRGEQFF

abundance: .
j_gene: TRBJ2-1
v_gene: TRBV6-5
len: 15
CDR3aa: CASSYVAGADNEQFF